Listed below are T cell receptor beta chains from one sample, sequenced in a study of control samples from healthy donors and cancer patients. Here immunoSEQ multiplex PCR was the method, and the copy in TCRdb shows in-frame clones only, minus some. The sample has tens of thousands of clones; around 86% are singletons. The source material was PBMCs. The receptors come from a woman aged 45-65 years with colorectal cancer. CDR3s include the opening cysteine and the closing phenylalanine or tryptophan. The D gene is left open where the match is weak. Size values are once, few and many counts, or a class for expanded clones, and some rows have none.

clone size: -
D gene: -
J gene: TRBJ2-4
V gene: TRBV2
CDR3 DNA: TGTGCCAGCAAGTTAACAGACAAAAACATTCAGTACTTC
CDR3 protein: CASKLTDKNIQYF

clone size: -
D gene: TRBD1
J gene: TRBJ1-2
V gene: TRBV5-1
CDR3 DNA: TGCGCCAGCAGCTTGGGGGACAGAGTTAACTATGGCTACACCTTC
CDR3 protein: CASSLGDRVNYGYTF

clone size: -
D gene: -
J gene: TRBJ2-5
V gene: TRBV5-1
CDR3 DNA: TGCGCCAGCAGCCCCGGGACCCAAGAGACCCAGTACTTC
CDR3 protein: CASSPGTQETQYF

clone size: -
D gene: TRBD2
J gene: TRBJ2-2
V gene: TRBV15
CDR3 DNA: TGTGCCACCAGCAAAAGCGCCGGGACTAGTGGGGGCGGGGAGCTGTTTTTT
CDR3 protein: CATSKSAGTSGGGELFF

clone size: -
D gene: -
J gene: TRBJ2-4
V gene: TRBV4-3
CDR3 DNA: TGCGCCAGCAGCCTAACCCGGGACGCGTTAGGCATTCAGTACTTC
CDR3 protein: CASSLTRDALGIQYF

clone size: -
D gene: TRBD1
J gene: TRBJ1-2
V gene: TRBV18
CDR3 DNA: TGTGCCAGCACAAACAGGCAGGGGGAGATGGATGGCTACACCTTC
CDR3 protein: CASTNRQGEMDGYTF

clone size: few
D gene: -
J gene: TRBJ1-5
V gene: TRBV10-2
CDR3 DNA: TGCGCCAGCAGTGCAGTTGGTAGCAATCAGCCCCAGCATTTT
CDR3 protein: CASSAVGSNQPQHF

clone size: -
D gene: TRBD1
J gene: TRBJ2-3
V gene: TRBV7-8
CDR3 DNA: TGTGCCAGCAGCTTACCGTTGACAGGGGCGGGGTTCACAGATACGCAGTATTTT
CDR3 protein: CASSLPLTGAGFTDTQYF

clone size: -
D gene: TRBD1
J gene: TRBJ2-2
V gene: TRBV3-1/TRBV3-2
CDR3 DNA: TGTGCCAGCAGGCAGGGGGAATCGAACACCGGGGAGCTGTTTTTT
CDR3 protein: CASRQGESNTGELFF

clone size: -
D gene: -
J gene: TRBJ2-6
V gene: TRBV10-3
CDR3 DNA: TGTGCCATCAGTGAGAGGGCAGATGGGGCCAACGTCCTGACTTTC
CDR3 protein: CAISERADGANVLTF

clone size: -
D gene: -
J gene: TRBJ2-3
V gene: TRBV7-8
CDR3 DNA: TGTGCCAGCAGCTTATCCGGGGGCGGAGATACGCAGTATTTT
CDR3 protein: CASSLSGGGDTQYF

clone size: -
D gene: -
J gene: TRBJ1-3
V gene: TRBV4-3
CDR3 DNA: TGCGCCAGCAGCCAAGAGGCCCCAACGCTTGGAAACACCATATATTTT
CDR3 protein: CASSQEAPTLGNTIYF

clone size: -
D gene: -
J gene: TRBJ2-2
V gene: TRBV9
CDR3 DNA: TGTGCCAGCAGAACAGGGAACATCGGGGAGCTGTTTTTT
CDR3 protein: CASRTGNIGELFF

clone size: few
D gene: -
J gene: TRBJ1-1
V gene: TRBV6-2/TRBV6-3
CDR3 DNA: TGTGCCAGCACCCCGGGCATGGCCACTGAAGCTTTCTTT
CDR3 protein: CASTPGMATEAFF

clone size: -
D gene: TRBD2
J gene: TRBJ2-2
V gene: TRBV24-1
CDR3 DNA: TGTGCCACCCAACTGAGCGGGGCCGGGGAGCTGTTTTTT
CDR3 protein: CATQLSGAGELFF

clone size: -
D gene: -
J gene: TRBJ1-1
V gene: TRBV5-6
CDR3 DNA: TGTGCCAGCAGCTTGTATCAGGTGAACACTGAAGCTTTCTTT
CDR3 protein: CASSLYQVNTEAFF

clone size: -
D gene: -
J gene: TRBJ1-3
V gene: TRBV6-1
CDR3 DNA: TGTGCCAGCAGTGTTGTTTGGGGGCGTTCGGGAAACACCATATATTTT
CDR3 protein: CASSVVWGRSGNTIYF

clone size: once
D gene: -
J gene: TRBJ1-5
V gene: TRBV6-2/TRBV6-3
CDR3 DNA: TGTGCCAGCAGTGGACACGCCAATCAGCCCCAGCATTTT
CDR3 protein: CASSGHANQPQHF

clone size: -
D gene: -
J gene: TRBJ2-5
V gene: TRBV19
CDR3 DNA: TGTGCCAGTAGTATATCGGGAGTCCAAGAGACCCAGTACTTC
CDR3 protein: CASSISGVQETQYF

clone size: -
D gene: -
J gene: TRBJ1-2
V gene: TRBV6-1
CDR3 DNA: TGTGCCAGCAGTGAAGCTTTAGGGAGCTATGGCTACACCTTC
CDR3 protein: CASSEALGSYGYTF

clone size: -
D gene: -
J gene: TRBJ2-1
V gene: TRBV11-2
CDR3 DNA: TGTGCCAGCAGACTAGAAGGAAGGTGGGTATCCTACAATGAGCAGTTCTTC
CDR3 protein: CASRLEGRWVSYNEQFF

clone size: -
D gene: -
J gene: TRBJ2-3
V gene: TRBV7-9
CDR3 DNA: TGTGCCAGCTCCCGCGCCCTCACAGATACGCAGTATTTT
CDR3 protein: CASSRALTDTQYF

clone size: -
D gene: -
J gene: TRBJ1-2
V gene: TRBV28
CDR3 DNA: TGTGCCAGCAGCGATACAGTCTATGGCTACACCTTC
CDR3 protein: CASSDTVYGYTF

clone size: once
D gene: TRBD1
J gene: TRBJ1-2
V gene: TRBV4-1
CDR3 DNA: TGCGCCAGCAGCCCGGGACAGTTAGCTAACTATGGCTACACCTTC
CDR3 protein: CASSPGQLANYGYTF

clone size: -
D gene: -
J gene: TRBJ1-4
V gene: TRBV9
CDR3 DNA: TGTGCCAGCAGCGTCGGGCGGACAACTAATGAAAAACTGTTTTTT
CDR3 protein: CASSVGRTTNEKLFF

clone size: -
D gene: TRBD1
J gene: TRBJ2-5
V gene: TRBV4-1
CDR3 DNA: TGCGCCAGCAGCCCGGAACCGGGACAGGGGGGAGAAGAGACCCAGTACTTC
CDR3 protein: CASSPEPGQGGEETQYF

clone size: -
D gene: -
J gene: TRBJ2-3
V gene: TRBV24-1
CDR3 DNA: TGTGCCACCAGTGATCGTACAGGGATTTCAGATACGCAGTATTTT
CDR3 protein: CATSDRTGISDTQYF

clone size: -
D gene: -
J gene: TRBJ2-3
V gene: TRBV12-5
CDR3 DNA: TGTGCTAGTGGTTTGGGGCTAGAGGGGCCAGATACGCAGTATTTT
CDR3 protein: CASGLGLEGPDTQYF

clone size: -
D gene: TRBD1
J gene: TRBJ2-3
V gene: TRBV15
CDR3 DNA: TGTGCCACCAGCAGAGAACAGGGGGCAGGGGATACGCAGTATTTT
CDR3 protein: CATSREQGAGDTQYF

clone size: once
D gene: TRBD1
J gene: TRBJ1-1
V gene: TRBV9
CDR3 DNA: TGTGCCAGCAGCGTAGGGACAGGGGGGGCTAATCCCAGTGGCACTGAAGCTTTCTTT
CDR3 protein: CASSVGTGGANPSGTEAFF

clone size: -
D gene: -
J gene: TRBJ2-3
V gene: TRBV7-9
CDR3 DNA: TGTGCCAGCAGCTTAAGAGCCAAGGCGCAGGGCACAGATACGCAGTATTTT
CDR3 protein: CASSLRAKAQGTDTQYF

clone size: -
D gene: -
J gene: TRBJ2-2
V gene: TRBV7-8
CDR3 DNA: TGTGCCAGCAGCTTATTGGGGGGGGCCACCGGGGAGCTGTTTTTT
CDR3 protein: CASSLLGGATGELFF

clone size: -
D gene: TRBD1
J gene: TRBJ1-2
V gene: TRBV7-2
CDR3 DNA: TGTGCCAGCAGCTACGACAGGGCCTATGGCTACACCTTC
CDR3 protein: CASSYDRAYGYTF